This T cell receptor beta chain was recorded in a study of blood T cell repertoires in COVID-19. In the study overall: Samples of COVID-19 (acute and convalescent) were obtained from the United States, Italy and Spain. The analysed material was cDNA or gDNA that came from T cells, B-cell-depleted T cells, or PBMCs.

Per the germline V gene, CDR1 is MNHEY and CDR2 is SVGAGI. V lost 1 base and J lost 3, with 10 bases in between. The CDR3 runs 15 residues. In the source study's methods: Reference gene primer amplification in the assay estimated nucleated cell counts. Profiling relied on immunoSEQ multiplex PCR, and the TCRdb table lists in-frame clones only, not all of them. The V and J calls and clone size are taken from that table; D and trimming were inferred from the DNA. The sample shows approximately 88,000 clones, under 80% of them seen only once. The receptor comes from a woman older than 75 with active or convalescent COVID-19. V gene TRBV6-5 combines with J gene TRBJ2-1; no firm D call. The sequencing input was peripheral blood. The CDR3 DNA follows: TGTGCCAGCAGTTACTTGTCACACGACTACAATGAGCAGTTCTTC. This encodes CASSYLSHDYNEQFF.